The 3 T cell receptor beta chains presented below share a single source sample, sequenced in a study of blood T cells in healthy people across ages. A sample-barcoded 5' primer and a J-beta primer mix were used in a second PCR of roughly 7 to 12 cycles. TCRdb ran MiXCR on the 5' RACE reads and lists one entry per CDR3 protein. Counted here are around 580,000 distinct CDR3 sequences, around 48% occurring once; the ten biggest clones make up approximately 23%. Sequences were obtained from blood. The source of these receptors is a man older than 75 in good health.

This clonotype was detected a few times. The rearrangement links TRBV7-9 to TRBJ2-7, with a weak D call TRBD2 (6 bases). The CDR3 totals 12 residues. Germline CDR1 SEHNR, CDR2 FQNEAQ (reference sequence). The V and J ends lost 4 bases and 7 bases respectively, with 11 bases between them. The CDR3 reads CASSSGLHEQYF. The CDR3 nucleotides read TGTGCCAGCAGCTCGGGACTTCATGAGCAGTACTTC.

The gene calls are TRBV12-3 or TRBV12-4 and TRBJ2-4, with D unresolved. Deletions cut 3 bases from V and 0 bases from J, with 9 bases between. The CDR3 is 15 amino acids. CDR3 bases: TGTGCCAGCAGTTTTGCCAGTCTAGCCAAAAACATTCAGTACTTC. Translation gives CASSFASLAKNIQYF.

This clonotype was seen only a few times. V is TRBV5-1 and J is TRBJ2-1, with 8 bases that match TRBD1. CDR1 is SGHRS and CDR2 is YFSETQ in the germline V gene. V was clipped by 0 bases and J by 7 bases; unmatched bases: 9. The CDR3 contains 16 residues. CDR3 loop: CASSLGAGGAGNEQFF. Written as DNA, the CDR3 is TGCGCCAGCAGCTTGGGGGCAGGGGGCGCGGGTAATGAGCAGTTCTTC.